The text below deals with one T cell receptor beta chain. Its antigen remains unknown. CDR1 MGHRA and CDR2 YSYEKL come from the germline V gene. J lost 6 bases, V lost 5 bases, and 12 bases had no gene match. The CDR3 covers 17 residues. The source of the sample is a study of T cell responses to AZD1222 COVID-19 vaccine. Findings and limits, study-wide: Clonal diversity was possibly underestimated, and the donors were mostly white British, with more females. Two AZD1222 administrations were followed by greater Spike-specific TCR breadth and depth.

The data were produced by immunoSEQ multiplex PCR, yet TCRdb's version contains in-frame clones alone and is incomplete. The sample gives 140,000 to 150,000 clones, around 92% of which show up once; around 10% is in the top ten. The input for sequencing was peripheral blood, taken after recovery from COVID-19. The chain employs TRBV4-1 and TRBJ2-1; 11 bases align to TRBD2. The TCR comes from an adult who had recovered from COVID-19. CDR3 nucleotides: TGCGCCAGCAGCTCCCTTCCGGGACTAGCGGTGAGCAATGAGCAGTTCTTC. As protein: CASSSLPGLAVSNEQFF.